Listed here are 27 T cell receptor beta chains from one sample, sequenced in a study of CD8 T cells in Susac syndrome. Reverse transcription of about 0.45 to 1 ug RNA was performed with random hexamers. TCRdb independently ran MiXCR on the immunoSEQ multiplex PCR reads; one entry per CDR3 protein. The table includes some 180,000 distinct CDR3 sequences, approximately 94% detected once. The sequenced sample was CD4+ T cells from PBMCs. These receptors came from a human donor in good health.

This sequence joins TRBV12-3 or TRBV12-4 and TRBJ1-1, with a tentative D call TRBD1 (5 bases). V lost 10 bases, J lost 6 bases, and 18 bases lay in between. This CDR3 has 13 amino acids. In DNA, the CDR3 is TGTGCCACCAAAAATCGGGGGGTCTCTGAAGCTTTCTTT. Translating it yields CATKNRGVSEAFF.

The chain recombines TRBV19 with TRBJ2-3, with D hard to call. Germline CDR1 LNHDA, CDR2 SQIVND (reference sequence). V was trimmed by 3 bases and J by 6 bases, leaving 4 bases between them. CDR3 length equals 11 residues. The DNA for the CDR3 is TGTGCCAGTAGTATTGGGGATACGCAGTATTTT. It specifies CASSIGDTQYF.

This clonotype is a singleton in its sample. The V gene is TRBV4-1, the J gene TRBJ2-4, with D uncertain. The CDR3 length is 16 residues. Germline CDR1 is MGHRA and CDR2 is YSYEKL. With 1 base removed from V and 0 bases from J, the gap between germline ends came to 10 bases. CDR3 region: CASSQVGFIAKNIQYF. The CDR3 nucleotides read TGCGCCAGCAGCCAAGTAGGGTTCATAGCCAAAAACATTCAGTACTTC.

J is TRBJ2-7 and V is TRBV20-1; D unclear. Trimming removed 7 bases from V and 2 bases from J, with 9 bases in between. The germline gives CDR1 DFQATT, CDR2 SNEGSKA (reference sequence). The CDR3 runs 11 residues. This chain's CDR3 is CSVVGTYEQYF. In nucleotides, the CDR3 is TGCAGTGTGGTAGGAACCTACGAGCAGTACTTC.

This chain links TRBV6-9 with TRBJ2-7; TRBD1 matches at 9 bases. The trim removed 4 bases at V and 0 bases at J, leaving 1 base unmatched. Germline V gene data show CDR1 as MNHGY and CDR2 as SVAAGI. The CDR3 has 14 residues. CDR3 bases: TGTGCCAGCAGTTGGACAGGGGACTCCTACGAGCAGTACTTC. Its protein is CASSWTGDSYEQYF.

The chain recombines TRBV29-1 with TRBJ1-2; no firm D call. Germline lookup yields CDR1 SQVTM and CDR2 ANQGSEA. The V and J ends lost 6 bases and 6 bases respectively, with 11 bases between them. The CDR3 loop spans 11 amino acids. DNA of the CDR3: TGCAGCGTAGGTAGTACTAATGGCTACACCTTC. Translation: CSVGSTNGYTF.

V is TRBV20-1 and J is TRBJ2-1, with TRBD2 identical over 10 bases. The CDR3 is 12 amino acids. V lost 0 bases and J lost 14; bases outside the gene matches: 4. CDR1 is DFQATT, CDR2 SNEGSKA, per germline (reference sequence). CDR3 residues: CSARDVLAGEFF. The CDR3 region has the DNA TGCAGTGCTAGAGATGTGCTAGCGGGAGAGTTCTTC.

The J gene is TRBJ2-3, the V gene TRBV20-1, with D perhaps matching TRBD2 (7 bases). The CDR3 runs 12 residues. V was clipped by 5 bases and J by 10 bases, with 16 bases between them. CDR1 DFQATT and CDR2 SNEGSKA come from the germline V gene (reference sequence). The CDR3 bases are TGCAGTGCTGCCCACAGGGAGGGGGCGCAGTATTTT. Its translation: CSAAHREGAQYF.

V gene TRBV3-1 combines with J gene TRBJ1-2, with a weak D call TRBD1 (5 bases). V was pared by 0 bases and J by 3 bases, with 14 bases between. The CDR3 loop spans 16 amino acids. The germline V gene encodes CDR1 LGHDT and CDR2 YNNKEL (reference sequence). The CDR3 here is CASSQDGSGRYYGYTF. In DNA, the CDR3 is TGTGCCAGCAGCCAAGATGGGTCAGGGAGGTACTATGGCTACACCTTC.

The rearrangement joins TRBV4-3 to TRBJ2-1; maybe TRBD1 (6 bases). This CDR3 is 13 amino acids long. Trimming cost V 3 bases and J 6 bases, with 9 bases left between them. CDR1 LGHNA and CDR2 YSLEER come from the germline V gene. CDR3 in amino acids: CASSQRGGNEQFF. CDR3 coding DNA: TGCGCCAGCAGCCAGCGAGGGGGCAATGAGCAGTTCTTC.

For the CDR3, the DNA is TGTGCCAGCAGCCCTGAGACAGGGGCGGCCTACGAGCAGTACTTC. Its protein product is CASSPETGAAYEQYF. The chain carries TRBV7-2 and TRBJ2-7; 8 bases align to TRBD1. J lost 2 bases, V lost 5 bases, and 8 bases had no gene match. This CDR3 comprises 15 residues. The V gene's germline CDR1 is SGHTA and CDR2 FQGNSA.

This chain links TRBV3-1 with TRBJ2-1; D is possibly TRBD2 (6 bases). Trimming took off 0 bases at V and 6 bases at J, with 15 bases between the two ends. In germline, CDR1 is LGHDT, CDR2 YNNKEL (reference sequence). The CDR3 length is 16 residues. The CDR3 coding sequence is TGTGCCAGCAGCCAAGAAGCCGGAGGGCCCGTCAATGAGCAGTTCTTC. Encoded protein: CASSQEAGGPVNEQFF.

The chain has TRBV20-1 and TRBJ2-5; 8 bases line up with TRBD2. The trim removed 6 bases at V and 9 bases at J, leaving 9 bases unmatched. The CDR3 has 12 residues. CDR1 is DFQATT and CDR2 is SNEGSKA in the germline V gene (reference sequence). The DNA for the CDR3 is TGCAGTGCCAACCCGAGGCGGGAGGCCCAGTACTTC. Protein: CSANPRREAQYF.

This chain joins TRBV30 and TRBJ2-4; possibly TRBD1 for D (6 bases). The CDR3 totals 14 residues. V was clipped by 5 bases and J by 7 bases, with 18 bases between them. Germline lookup yields CDR1 GTSNPN and CDR2 SVGIG (reference sequence). This chain's CDR3 is CAWGAGDQRNIQYF. Written as DNA, the CDR3 is TGTGCCTGGGGCGCAGGGGATCAGAGGAACATTCAGTACTTC.

The chain is built from TRBV20-1 and TRBJ2-1; TRBD2 aligns across 11 bases. The J segment lost 6 bases and the V segment lost 3 bases, leaving 7 bases of the junction unmatched. Germline lookup yields CDR1 DFQATT and CDR2 SNEGSKA (reference sequence). The CDR3 is 15 amino acids. For the CDR3, the DNA is TGCAGTGCTAGCCGAAGAGGGACTAGCGGCAATGAGCAGTTCTTC. Translation gives CSASRRGTSGNEQFF.

The V gene is TRBV29-1, the J gene TRBJ2-3; TRBD2 matches at 10 bases. CDR1 is SQVTM and CDR2 is ANQGSEA in the germline V gene. This CDR3 comprises 14 residues. J lost 3 bases, V lost 6 bases, and 6 bases had no gene match. This CDR3 is CSVLPSGSTDTQYF. The CDR3 DNA sequence: TGCAGCGTCCTTCCTAGCGGGAGTACAGATACGCAGTATTTT.

V gene TRBV29-1 combines with J gene TRBJ1-2; no reliable D call. V shed 3 bases and J shed 7 bases, with 3 bases lying between them. Germline V lookup: CDR1 SQVTM, CDR2 ANQGSEA. The CDR3 runs 9 residues. The CDR3 here is CSVDGGYTF. The CDR3 DNA reads TGCAGCGTTGATGGTGGCTACACCTTC.

V usage is TRBV29-1 and J usage is TRBJ1-2; D is possibly TRBD1 (5 bases). Trimming cost V 5 bases and J 7 bases, with 11 bases left between them. Germline CDR1 reads SQVTM; CDR2 reads ANQGSEA. The CDR3 is 11 amino acids. CDR3 residues: CSVLAGSGYTF. The CDR3 coding sequence is TGCAGCGTTCTGGCAGGGAGTGGCTACACCTTC.

V usage is TRBV5-1 and J usage is TRBJ2-1; 11 nucleotides match TRBD2. Germline-derived CDR1 and CDR2 are SGHRS and YFSETQ. V dropped 3 bases and J dropped 5; count of bases not matched to a gene: 4. The CDR3 covers 15 residues. Written as DNA, the CDR3 is TGCGCCAGCAGCTCAGGGACTAGCGGACACAATGAGCAGTTCTTC. Its protein product is CASSSGTSGHNEQFF.

This clonotype occurred once. The chain combines TRBV20-1 with TRBJ2-3; D uncertain. The length of the CDR3 is 14 residues. Trimming pared 0 bases from V and 2 bases from J, leaving 9 bases between. CDR1 and CDR2 from the germline V gene are DFQATT and SNEGSKA (reference sequence). CDR3 coding DNA: TGCAGTGCTAGAGATCCCCCCGCCACAGATACGCAGTATTTT. Its protein product is CSARDPPATDTQYF.

V and J are TRBV29-1 and TRBJ2-7; 7 bases align to TRBD1. The trim removed 7 bases at V and 5 bases at J, leaving 8 bases unmatched. There are 12 residues in the CDR3. From germline, CDR1 is SQVTM and CDR2 ANQGSEA. This CDR3 reads CSAQGIRDEQYF. CDR3 nucleotide sequence: TGCAGCGCACAGGGGATTAGAGACGAGCAGTACTTC.

The CDR3: CASSSAGRTGELFF. CDR3 nucleotide sequence: TGTGCCAGCAGCTCCGCAGGGCGAACCGGGGAGCTGTTTTTT. J is TRBJ2-2 and V is TRBV7-2; D possibly corresponds to TRBD1 (5 bases). Per the germline V gene, CDR1 is SGHTA and CDR2 is FQGNSA. The CDR3 runs to 14 residues. Deletions cut 4 bases from V and 5 bases from J, with 11 bases between. The full variable domain, in which reference TRBV7-2 and TRBJ2-2 provide the parts outside the CDR3, is GAGVSQSPSNKVTEKGKDVELRCDPISGHTALYWYRQSLGQGLEFLIYFQGNSAPDKSGLPSDRFSAERTGGSVSTLTIQRTQQEDSAVYLCASSSAGRTGELFFGEGSRLTVL.

This CDR3 is CSARRTGYGYTF. The CDR3 DNA follows: TGCAGTGCGCGCCGGACAGGCTATGGCTACACCTTC. The J gene is TRBJ1-2, the V gene TRBV20-1; 7 nucleotides match TRBD1. Trimming at V came to 6 bases and at J to 4 bases, leaving 5 bases not matched to a gene. This CDR3 region has 12 residues. Per germline, CDR1 DFQATT and CDR2 SNEGSKA (reference sequence).

A single count supports this clonotype. The chain links TRBV13 to TRBJ2-7; 13 bases are shared with TRBD2. The CDR3 sequence is 16 residues long. In germline, CDR1 is PRHDT, CDR2 FYEKMQ (reference sequence). V lost 2 bases to trimming and J lost 6 bases; unmatched junction nucleotides: 7. The DNA for the CDR3 is TGTGCCAGCAGCTTAAAATCCGGACTAGCGGGAGCCGAGCAGTACTTC. Protein: CASSLKSGLAGAEQYF.

The chain carries TRBV28 and TRBJ2-2; a possible D gene is TRBD1 (5 bases). CDR3 length: 13 residues. Per the germline V gene, CDR1 is MDHEN and CDR2 is SYDVKM. V was cut by 2 bases and J by 7 bases, with 8 bases left in between. The CDR3 region is CASSLAGYGELFF. CDR3 nucleotides: TGTGCCAGCAGTTTAGCAGGGTACGGGGAGCTGTTTTTT.

The V and J genes are TRBV7-2 and TRBJ2-7; 12 bases agree with TRBD2. V gave up 3 bases and J gave up 7 bases; unmatched junction bases: 4. Germline CDR1 SGHTA, CDR2 FQGNSA. This CDR3 region has 14 residues. In nucleotides, the CDR3 is TGTGCCAGCAGCTTTACTAGCGGGAGGAATGAGCAGTACTTC. It encodes CASSFTSGRNEQYF.

The V and J genes are TRBV4-3 and TRBJ1-1, with 9 bases fitting TRBD1. This CDR3 comprises 16 residues. V gave up 4 bases and J gave up 3 bases; unmatched junction bases: 9. Germline assignment: CDR1 LGHNA and CDR2 YSLEER. For the CDR3, the DNA is TGCGCCAGCAGCCCTGTAGGGGACAGGGTATACACTGAAGCTTTCTTT. This translates into CASSPVGDRVYTEAFF.